The T cell receptor (beta chain) described here comes from a study of blood T cell repertoires in COVID-19. Study-wide background: Some COVID-19 samples were acute and others convalescent; all came from the United States, Italy and Spain. Sample material is recorded as cDNA or gDNA derived from T cells, B-cell-depleted T cells, or PBMCs.

The germline V gene encodes CDR1 LNHNV and CDR2 YYDKDF (reference sequence). The CDR3 covers 15 residues. J lost 8 bases, V lost 3 bases, and 7 bases had no gene match. In this sample, this clone turned up a few times. Original handling: Reference gene primers were amplified, and this amplification served to estimate nucleated cell counts. The table came from immunoSEQ multiplex PCR; TCRdb's copy has only in-frame clones and leaves some out. V and J calls and clone size are copied from that table; D and trimming were computed from the DNA. The sample has 130,000 or so clones, approximately 90% seen once.

The V and J genes are TRBV15 and TRBJ1-4; 9 nucleotides agree with TRBD1. The sequencing sample was made of peripheral blood. The TCR originated in a man in his forties or fifties with active or convalescent COVID-19. The CDR3 region is CATSRNRGLGEKLFF. Here the CDR3 DNA reads TGTGCCACCAGCAGGAACAGGGGGCTGGGGGAAAAACTGTTTTTT.